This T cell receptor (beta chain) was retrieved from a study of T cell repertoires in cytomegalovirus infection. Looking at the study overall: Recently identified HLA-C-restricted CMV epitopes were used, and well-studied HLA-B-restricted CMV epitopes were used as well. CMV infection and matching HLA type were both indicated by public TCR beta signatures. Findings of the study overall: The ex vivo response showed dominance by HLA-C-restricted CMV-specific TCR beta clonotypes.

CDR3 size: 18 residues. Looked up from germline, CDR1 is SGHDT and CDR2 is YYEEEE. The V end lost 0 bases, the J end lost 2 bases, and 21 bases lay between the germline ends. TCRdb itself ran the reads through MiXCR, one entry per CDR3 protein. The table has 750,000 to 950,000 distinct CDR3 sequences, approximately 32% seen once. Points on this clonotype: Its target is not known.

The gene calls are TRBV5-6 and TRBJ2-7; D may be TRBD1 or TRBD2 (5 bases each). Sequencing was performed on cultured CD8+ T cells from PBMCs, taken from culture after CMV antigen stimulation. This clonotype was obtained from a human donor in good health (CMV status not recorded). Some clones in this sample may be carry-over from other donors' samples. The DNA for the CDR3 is TGTGCCAGCAGCTTGGAAATGCCGGGGCCAGGAAAACCCTACGAGCAGTACTTC. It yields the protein CASSLEMPGPGKPYEQYF.